This T cell receptor (beta chain) comes out of a study of cytomegalovirus exposure and HLA in healthy donors. The CDR3 totals 13 residues. Trimming left V 0 bases short and J 5 bases short, with 8 bases between. CDR1 SGDLS and CDR2 YYNGEE come from the germline V gene. PCR employed 60 Vbeta and 13 Jbeta primers. Profiled with immunoSEQ multiplex PCR; TCRdb holds only in-frame clones, not every one. The sample lists 130,000 or so clones, about four fifths occurring once. This clone was seen a handful of times. The antigen is unknown. Study observations and caveats: Accurate prediction of most subjects' HLA-A and HLA-B alleles from TCR beta sequences was reported.

Sequenced input: PBMCs. The rearrangement uses TRBV9 and TRBJ1-1; D is uncertain. The receptor's source is a woman in her forties in good health and CMV-seronegative. CDR3 in amino acids: CASSVGGSTEAFF. The CDR3 DNA sequence: TGTGCCAGCAGCGTAGGAGGCTCGACTGAAGCTTTCTTT.